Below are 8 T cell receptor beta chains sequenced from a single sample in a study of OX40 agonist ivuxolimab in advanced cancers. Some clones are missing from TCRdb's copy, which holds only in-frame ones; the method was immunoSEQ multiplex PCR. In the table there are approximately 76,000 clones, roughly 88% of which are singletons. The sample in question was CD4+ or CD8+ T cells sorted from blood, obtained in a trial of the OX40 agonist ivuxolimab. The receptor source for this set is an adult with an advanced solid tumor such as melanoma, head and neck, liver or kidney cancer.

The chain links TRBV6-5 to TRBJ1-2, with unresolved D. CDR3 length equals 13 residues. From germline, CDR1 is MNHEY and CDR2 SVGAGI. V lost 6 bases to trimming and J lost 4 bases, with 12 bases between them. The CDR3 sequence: CASSPQQTYGYTF. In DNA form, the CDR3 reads TGTGCCAGCAGCCCGCAGCAGACCTATGGCTACACCTTC.

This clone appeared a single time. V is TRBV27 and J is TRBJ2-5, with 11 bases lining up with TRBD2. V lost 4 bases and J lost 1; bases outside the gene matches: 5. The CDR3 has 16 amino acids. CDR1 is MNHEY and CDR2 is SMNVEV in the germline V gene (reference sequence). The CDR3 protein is CASSSPSGRFQETQYF. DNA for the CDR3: TGTGCCAGCAGTTCCCCTAGCGGGAGGTTCCAAGAGACCCAGTACTTC.

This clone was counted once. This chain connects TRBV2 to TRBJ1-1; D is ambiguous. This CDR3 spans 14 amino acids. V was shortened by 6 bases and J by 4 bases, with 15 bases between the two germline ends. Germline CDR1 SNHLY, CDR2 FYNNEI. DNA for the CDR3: TGTGCCAGCAGAGTCGTAGGGTCTGTCACTGAAGCTTTCTTT. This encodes CASRVVGSVTEAFF.

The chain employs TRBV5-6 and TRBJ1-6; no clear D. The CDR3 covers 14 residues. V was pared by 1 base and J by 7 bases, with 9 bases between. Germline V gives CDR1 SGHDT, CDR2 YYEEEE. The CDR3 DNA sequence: TGTGCCAGCAGCTTGATGAGAAGGAATTCACCCCTCCACTTT. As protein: CASSLMRRNSPLHF.

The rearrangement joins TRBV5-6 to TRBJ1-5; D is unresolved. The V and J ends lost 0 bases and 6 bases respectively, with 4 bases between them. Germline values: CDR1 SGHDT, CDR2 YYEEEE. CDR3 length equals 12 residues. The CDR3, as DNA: TGTGCCAGCAGCTTGGGAACTCAGCCCCAGCATTTT. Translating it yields CASSLGTQPQHF.

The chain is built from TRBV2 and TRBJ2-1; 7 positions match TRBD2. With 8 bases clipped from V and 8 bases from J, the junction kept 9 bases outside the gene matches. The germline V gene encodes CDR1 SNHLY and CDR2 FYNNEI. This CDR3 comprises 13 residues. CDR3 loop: CASAAVAGDEQFF. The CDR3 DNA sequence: TGTGCCAGCGCGGCGGTGGCGGGAGATGAGCAGTTCTTC.

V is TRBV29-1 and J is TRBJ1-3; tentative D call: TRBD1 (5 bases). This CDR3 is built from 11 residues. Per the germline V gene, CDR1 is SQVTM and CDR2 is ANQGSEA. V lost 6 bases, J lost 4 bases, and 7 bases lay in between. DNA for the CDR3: TGCAGCGTCGACAGAGGAAACACCATATATTTT. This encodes CSVDRGNTIYF.

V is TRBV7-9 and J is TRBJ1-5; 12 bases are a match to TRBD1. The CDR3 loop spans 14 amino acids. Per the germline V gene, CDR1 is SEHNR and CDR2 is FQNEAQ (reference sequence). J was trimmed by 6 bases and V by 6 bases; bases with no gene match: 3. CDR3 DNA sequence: TGTGCCAGCAGACGGGACAGGGGGCTTCAGCCCCAGCATTTT. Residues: CASRRDRGLQPQHF.